This T cell receptor beta chain was obtained from a study of B cell selection in AIRE deficiency. Regulatory T cells were sorted as CD4+CD25hiCD127low/negative. Controls came from healthy donors unrelated to patients. Remarks on this clone: What it recognizes is unknown.

Method: immunoSEQ multiplex PCR; TCRdb's copy keeps in-frame clones and lacks some. The sample yields about 22,000 clones, about nine tenths seen once. Study-level points and caveats: CDR3s were shorter in shared Treg sequences, reflecting few non-templated nucleotide insertions. Patient Tconv cells held around a third of Treg sequences shared by healthy donors.

This clonotype was obtained from a human donor in good health. What was sequenced was CD4+CD25+ Tregs sorted from PBMCs.

CDR3 bases: TGTGCCAGCAGCTTGTTTAGGCCGCAAGAGACCCAGTACTTC. It is translated as CASSLFRPQETQYF. V and J are TRBV5-4 and TRBJ2-5; D is unresolved. This CDR3 is built from 14 residues. V was pared by 1 base and J by 2 bases, with 9 bases between. Germline loops: CDR1 SGHNT, CDR2 YYREEE (reference sequence).